This T cell receptor beta chain was recovered during a study of blood T cell repertoires in COVID-19. Turning to the study itself: The origin of the acute and convalescent COVID-19 samples was the United States, Italy and Spain.

All enrollees were roughly 18 to 89 years old and from about two dozen US areas. In the original analysis: Counts of nucleated cells, estimated from reference gene primer amplification, were obtained. Clones were read by immunoSEQ multiplex PCR, and TCRdb kept only the in-frame ones, dropping some. That table is the source of V, J and clone size, and D and trimming were worked out from the DNA. Here the sample spans about 210,000 clones, 87% being singletons. V lost 5 bases and J 0 bases, leaving 11 bases between the germline ends. The CDR3 runs 15 residues. Germline CDR1 is MGHRA and CDR2 is YSYEKL. The chain joins TRBV4-1 to TRBJ2-1; D remains unclear. The clonotype originates from a man aged 18 to 29 with acute COVID-19. The sequencing input was PBMCs or T cells enriched from blood (not recorded which). Here the CDR3 DNA reads TGCGCCAGCAGCTCCTTATATAGCTCCTACAATGAGCAGTTCTTC. Amino acids: CASSSLYSSYNEQFF.